The clone carrying this TCR beta chain was picked up a small number of times. The antigen is not known. This entry belongs to a study of T cell repertoires in cytomegalovirus infection. Study at large: Public TCR beta signatures were indicative of both CMV infection and a matching HLA type.

This CDR3 has 14 amino acids. V shed 1 base and J shed 4 bases, with 9 bases lying between them. Each CDR3 protein is one row after TCRdb ran MiXCR on the reads. The data show some 900,000 distinct CDR3 sequences, approximately 32% seen once. The V and J genes are TRBV12-3 or TRBV12-4 and TRBJ2-3; D call uncertain. Here the sequenced sample was cultured CD8+ T cells from PBMCs, taken from culture after CMV antigen stimulation. The clonotype comes from a human donor in good health (CMV status not recorded). Some clones in this sample may be carry-over from other donors' samples. CDR3: CASSLEADADTQYF. The CDR3 coding sequence is TGTGCCAGCAGTTTAGAAGCAGACGCAGATACGCAGTATTTT.